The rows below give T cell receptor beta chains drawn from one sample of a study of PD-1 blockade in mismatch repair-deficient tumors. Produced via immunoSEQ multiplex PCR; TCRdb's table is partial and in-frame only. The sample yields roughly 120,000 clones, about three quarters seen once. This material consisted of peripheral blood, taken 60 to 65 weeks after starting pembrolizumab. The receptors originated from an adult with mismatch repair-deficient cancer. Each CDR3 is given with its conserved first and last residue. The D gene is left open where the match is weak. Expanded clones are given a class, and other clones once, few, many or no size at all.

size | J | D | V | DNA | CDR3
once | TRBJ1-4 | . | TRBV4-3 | TGCGCCAGCAGCCAAAGCAGGGGAGAAAAACTGTTTTTT | CASSQSRGEKLFF
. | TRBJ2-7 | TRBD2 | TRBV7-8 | TGTGCCAGCAGCTTAGACGCTAGCGGCACCACCTACGAGCAGTACTTC | CASSLDASGTTYEQYF
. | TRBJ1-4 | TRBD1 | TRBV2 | TGTGCCAGCAGTGGACAGGGGTCGCCTAATGAAAAACTGTTTTTT | CASSGQGSPNEKLFF
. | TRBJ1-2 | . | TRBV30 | TGTGCCTCAATCGGGGAGAGGGGCGCGGGTGGCTACACCTTC | CASIGERGAGGYTF
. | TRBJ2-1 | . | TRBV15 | TGTGCCACCAGCAGAGATCCCGGAAATGCATACAATGAGCAGTTCTTC | CATSRDPGNAYNEQFF
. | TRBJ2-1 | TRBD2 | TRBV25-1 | TGTGCCAGCCGGGACTACAACAATGAGCAGTTCTTC | CASRDYNNEQFF
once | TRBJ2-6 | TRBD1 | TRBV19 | TGTGCCAGTAGTCCGCCCGGGACAGCTGGGGCCAACGTCCTGACTTTC | CASSPPGTAGANVLTF
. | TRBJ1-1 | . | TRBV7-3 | TGTGCCAGCAGCTTAGGGGACCAGATCAACACTGAAGCTTTCTTT | CASSLGDQINTEAFF
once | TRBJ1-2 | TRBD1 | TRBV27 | TGTGCCAGCAGTTTACTACAGGGGGCCGATGGCTACACCTTC | CASSLLQGADGYTF
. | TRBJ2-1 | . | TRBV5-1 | TGCGCCAGCAGCGAGGAGCGGGAGCAGTTCTTC | CASSEEREQFF
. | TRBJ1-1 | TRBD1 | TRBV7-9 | TGTGCCAGCAGCTGGACAGGGGCGAACACTGAAGCTTTCTTT | CASSWTGANTEAFF
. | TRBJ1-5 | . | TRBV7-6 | TGTGCCAGCAGCCCCGGTATCGACCGGTATAATAGCAATCAGCCCCAGCATTTT | CASSPGIDRYNSNQPQHF
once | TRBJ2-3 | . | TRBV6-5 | TGTGCCAGCATGGGGGGTCCAGATACGCAGTATTTT | CASMGGPDTQYF
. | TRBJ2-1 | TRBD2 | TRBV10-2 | TGCGCCAGCAGTGGGGGACTAGCGTATGAGCAGTTCTTC | CASSGGLAYEQFF
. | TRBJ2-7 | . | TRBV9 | TGTGCCAGCAGCGCCGGAGGGACAGCGTACGAGCAGTACTTC | CASSAGGTAYEQYF
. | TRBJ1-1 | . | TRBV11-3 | TGTGCCAGCAGCGGGACATCGTTACCGGGGTACACTGAAGCTTTCTTT | CASSGTSLPGYTEAFF
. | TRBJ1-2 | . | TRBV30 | TGTGCCTGGAGTGTAAGAGTGTTTGGCTACACCTTC | CAWSVRVFGYTF
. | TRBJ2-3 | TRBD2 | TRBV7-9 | TGTGCCAGCAGCTCAGCGGGGGATACGCAGTATTTT | CASSSAGDTQYF
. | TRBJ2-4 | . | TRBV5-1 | TGCGCCAGCAGCCGGACGGGGGGCATGAGTGTCGACATTCAGTACTTC | CASSRTGGMSVDIQYF
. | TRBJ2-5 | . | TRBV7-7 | TGTGCTAGCAGCGCGGATTGGGCGGGGGAGACCCAGTACTTC | CASSADWAGETQYF
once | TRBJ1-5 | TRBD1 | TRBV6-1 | TGTGCCAGCAGTGAAGGCTCTAACAACAGGGGTAATCAGCCCCAGCATTTT | CASSEGSNNRGNQPQHF
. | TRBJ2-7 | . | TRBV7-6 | TGTGCCAGCAGCTTAGCGGGGGACTCCTACGAGCAGTACTTC | CASSLAGDSYEQYF
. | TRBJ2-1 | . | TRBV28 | TGTGCCAGCAAGAGGGAGTTAAATGAGCAGTTCTTC | CASKRELNEQFF
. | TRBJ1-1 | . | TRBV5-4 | TGTGCCAGCAGCCAAGATCAGGGTGGGCTAACTGAAGCTTTCTTT | CASSQDQGGLTEAFF
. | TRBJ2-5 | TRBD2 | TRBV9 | TGTGCCAGCAGCGTAGCTGTTAGCGGGAACCAAGAGACCCAGTACTTC | CASSVAVSGNQETQYF
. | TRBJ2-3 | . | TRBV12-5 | TGTGCTAGTGGGGAGTATCTAGATACGCAGTATTTT | CASGEYLDTQYF
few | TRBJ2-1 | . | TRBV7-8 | TGTGCCAGCACCAATCGGGGTCTAGCTGATAATGAGCAGTTCTTC | CASTNRGLADNEQFF
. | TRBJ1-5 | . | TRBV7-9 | TGTGCCAGCAGCTTAGCGCCGGGGGGGCGCAGGGATCAGCCCCAGCATTTT | CASSLAPGGRRDQPQHF
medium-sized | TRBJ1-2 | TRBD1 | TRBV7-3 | TGTGCCAGCAGCTTAAATCCCACTCCGACAGGGAACTATGGCTACACCTTC | CASSLNPTPTGNYGYTF
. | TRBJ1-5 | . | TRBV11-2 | TGTGCCAGTACTACAGGAGATCAGCCCCAGCATTTT | CASTTGDQPQHF
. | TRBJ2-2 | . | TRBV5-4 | TGTGCCAGCAGCTCTGAACTGACCGGGGAGCTGTTTTTT | CASSSELTGELFF
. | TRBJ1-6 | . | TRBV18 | TGTGCCAGCTCAGAATCGGTGGCCTCACCCCTCCACTTT | CASSESVASPLHF
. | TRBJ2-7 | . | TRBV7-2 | TGTGCCAGCAGCCCTGTCTCCTACGAGCAGTACTTC | CASSPVSYEQYF
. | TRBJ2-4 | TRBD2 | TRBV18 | TGTGCCAGCTCAGGCGGGGGGGGCCAAGGAGGCCATCAGTACTTC | CASSGGGGQGGHQYF
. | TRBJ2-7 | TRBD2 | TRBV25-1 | TGTGCCAGCTATAGCGGGAACTCCTACGAGCAGTACTTC | CASYSGNSYEQYF
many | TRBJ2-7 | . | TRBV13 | TGTGCCAGCAGCTTAGGAACTATCTACGAGCAGTACTTC | CASSLGTIYEQYF
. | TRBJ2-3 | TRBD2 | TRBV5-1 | TGCGCCAGCAGCTTTACTAGCGGGAGAGTTACAGATACGCAGTATTTT | CASSFTSGRVTDTQYF
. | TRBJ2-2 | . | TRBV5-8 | TGTGCCAGCAGCTTGGAATTGGGTGAAACCGGGGAGCTGTTTTTT | CASSLELGETGELFF
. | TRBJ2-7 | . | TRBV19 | TGTGCCAGTAGTAAAGTAGGGGAAAACTACGAGCAGTACTTC | CASSKVGENYEQYF
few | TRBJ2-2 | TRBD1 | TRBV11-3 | TGTGCCAGCAGCCTGGGACAGGGGAACACCGGGGAGCTGTTTTTT | CASSLGQGNTGELFF
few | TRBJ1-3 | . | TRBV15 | TGTGCCACCAGCCCTGGGGGATCTGGAAACACCATATATTTT | CATSPGGSGNTIYF
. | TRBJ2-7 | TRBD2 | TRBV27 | TGTGCCAGCCCTCCGGGGATTAGCGGGAGGATATACGAGCAGTACTTC | CASPPGISGRIYEQYF
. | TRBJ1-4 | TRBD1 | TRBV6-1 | TGTGCCAGCAGTGAAGCGACAGGGAATGAAAAACTGTTTTTT | CASSEATGNEKLFF
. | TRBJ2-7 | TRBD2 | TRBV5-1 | TGCGCCAGCAGCCTACTAGCGGGGATCGTCTACGAGCAGTACTTC | CASSLLAGIVYEQYF
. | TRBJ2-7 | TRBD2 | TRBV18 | TGTGCCAGCTCACCACCGGGACTAGCGGGAGGGCCGGGCGAGCAGTACTTC | CASSPPGLAGGPGEQYF
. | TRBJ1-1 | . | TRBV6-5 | TGTGCCAGCAGACCCGGGGTAATGAACACTGAAGCTTTCTTT | CASRPGVMNTEAFF
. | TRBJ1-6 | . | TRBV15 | TGTGCCACCAGCAGGGTCACAGGGCGACTAACACCCCTCCACTTT | CATSRVTGRLTPLHF
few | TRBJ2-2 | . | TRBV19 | TGTGCCAGTAGTCGATTGGGGGCCGGGGAGCTGTTTTTT | CASSRLGAGELFF
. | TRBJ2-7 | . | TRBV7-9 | TGTGCCAGCAGCCTGACAAGCTACGAGCAGTACTTC | CASSLTSYEQYF
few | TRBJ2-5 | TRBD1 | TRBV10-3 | TGTGCCATCAGTGTGGGGGACAGCAGGGAGACCCAGTACTTC | CAISVGDSRETQYF
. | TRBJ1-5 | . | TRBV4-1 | TGCGCCAGCAGCCTCCTCAAGGGCAATCAGCCCCAGCATTTT | CASSLLKGNQPQHF
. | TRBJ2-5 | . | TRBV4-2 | TGTGCCAGCAGCTCCCCTAAATCCCCTGACGGGGAGACCCAGTACTTC | CASSSPKSPDGETQYF
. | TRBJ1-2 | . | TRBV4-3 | TGCGCCAGCAGCCAAGATAACACCCAGAGGGGCTACACCTTC | CASSQDNTQRGYTF
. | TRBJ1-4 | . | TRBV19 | TGTGCCAGTTCCGAAACAGGGAGAACTAATGAAAAACTGTTTTTT | CASSETGRTNEKLFF
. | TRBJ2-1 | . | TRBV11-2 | TGTGCCAGCAGCTTAGGCCGGAACAATGAGCAGTTCTTC | CASSLGRNNEQFF